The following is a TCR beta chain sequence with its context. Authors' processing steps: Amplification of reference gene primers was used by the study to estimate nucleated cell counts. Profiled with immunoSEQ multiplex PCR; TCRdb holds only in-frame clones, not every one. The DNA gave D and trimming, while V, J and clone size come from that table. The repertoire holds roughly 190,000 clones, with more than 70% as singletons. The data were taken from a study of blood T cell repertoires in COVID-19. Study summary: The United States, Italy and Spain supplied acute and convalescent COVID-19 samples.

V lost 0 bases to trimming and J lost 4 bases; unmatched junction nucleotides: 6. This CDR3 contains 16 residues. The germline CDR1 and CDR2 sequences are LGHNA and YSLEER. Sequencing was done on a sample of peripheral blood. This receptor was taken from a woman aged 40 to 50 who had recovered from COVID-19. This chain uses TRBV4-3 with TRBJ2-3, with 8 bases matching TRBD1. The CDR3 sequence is CASSQDWTGLADTQYF. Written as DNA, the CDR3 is TGCGCCAGCAGCCAAGATTGGACAGGGTTGGCAGATACGCAGTATTTT.